The 26 T cell receptor beta chains below were found in one sample sequenced in a study of regulatory T cells in long-lasting Graves disease. The authors built TCR beta libraries using iRepertoire HTBI primers and Arm-PCR of CDR3 regions. TCRdb reprocessed the multiplex PCR reads with MiXCR, giving one entry per CDR3 protein. The sample has about 240,000 distinct CDR3 sequences, just over 20% seen once; the top ten hold more than 11%. The time point here: newly diagnosed GD, antithyroid drugs for less than 3 months. PBMC-derived RNA was used for the TCR library. This material consisted of peripheral blood mononuclear cells (PBMCs), taken at new diagnosis, from a patient treated with antithyroid drugs. The receptors derive from a female donor with Graves disease.

As for this clonotype: A much larger clone sits a single nucleotide away, making a read error possible. The chain links TRBV6-1 to TRBJ2-5; D is possibly TRBD2 (5 bases). From germline, CDR1 is MNHNS and CDR2 SASEGT. The CDR3 is made up of 12 amino acids. CDR3 coding DNA: TGTGCCAGCAGTGTATTGGGAGAGATCCAGTACTTC. Residues: CASSVLGEIQYF.

This clonotype was seen at least ten times. The chain recombines TRBV5-1 with TRBJ2-5; TRBD1 or TRBD2 may be the D gene (5 bases each). CDR1 is SGHRS, CDR2 YFSETQ, per germline. CDR3 length: 15 amino acids. V gave up 4 bases and J gave up 6 bases, with 19 bases separating them. CDR3 in DNA: TGCGCCAGCAGCACGGCCGTGGTGGGGGTACAGACCCAGTACTTC. Residues: CASSTAVVGVQTQYF.

This clonotype has ten or more counts. V usage is TRBV27 and J usage is TRBJ2-5, with unresolved D. Germline V lookup: CDR1 MNHEY, CDR2 SMNVEV (reference sequence). V dropped 1 base and J dropped 0 bases, with 6 bases sitting between them. This CDR3 contains 14 residues. CDR3 in amino acids: CASSLYQYQETQYF. In nucleotides, the CDR3 is TGTGCCAGCAGTTTATACCAGTACCAAGAGACCCAGTACTTC.

This chain uses TRBV25-1 with TRBJ1-4; D not resolved. CDR3 length: 13 residues. The germline CDR1 and CDR2 sequences are MGHDK and SYGVNS. Trimming cost V 4 bases and J 5 bases, with 8 bases left between them. Here the CDR3 DNA reads TGTGCCAGCAGTGCCAGCCGGAATGAAAAACTGTTTTTT. Encoded protein: CASSASRNEKLFF.

The V gene is TRBV7-2, the J gene TRBJ1-4, with TRBD1 identical over 8 bases. This CDR3 comprises 15 residues. CDR1 is SGHTA and CDR2 is FQGNSA in the germline V gene. V gave up 5 bases and J gave up 7 bases; unmatched junction bases: 9. This CDR3 is CASSLTGGWVEKLFF. DNA of the CDR3: TGTGCCAGCAGCCTTACAGGGGGATGGGTTGAAAAACTGTTTTTT.

The V call is TRBV20-1, the J call TRBJ2-3, with D possibly TRBD2 on 6 matching bases. Looked up from germline, CDR1 is DFQATT and CDR2 is SNEGSKA (reference sequence). The CDR3 length is 13 residues. The germline V and J ends were trimmed by 8 bases and 3 bases, with 15 bases remaining between them. The CDR3 reads CSSYGGRTDTQYF. The CDR3 DNA follows: TGCAGTTCATACGGGGGTCGGACAGATACGCAGTATTTT.

This clonotype was seen more than once but under ten times. The chain joins TRBV5-4 to TRBJ2-1; 11 positions match TRBD2. Per germline, CDR1 SGHNT and CDR2 YYREEE (reference sequence). The CDR3 totals 16 residues. The trim removed 4 bases at V and 3 bases at J, leaving 6 bases unmatched. Written as DNA, the CDR3 is TGTGCCAGCAGCAAAGGGACTAGCGGAAACTACAATGAGCAGTTCTTC. It codes for CASSKGTSGNYNEQFF.

The V call is TRBV7-8, the J call TRBJ1-4; 9 bases fit TRBD1. The CDR3 is 14 amino acids. V dropped 6 bases and J dropped 7; count of bases not matched to a gene: 6. Per germline, CDR1 SGHVS and CDR2 FQNEAQ. The CDR3 is CASRPGTGREKLFF. CDR3 bases: TGTGCCAGCAGACCCGGGACAGGGCGTGAAAAACTGTTTTTT.

In its sample, this clonotype was seen a few times. V usage is TRBV6-1 and J usage is TRBJ1-4; 9 bases are a match to TRBD1. The length of the CDR3 is 18 residues. Germline V gene lookup returns CDR1 MNHNS and CDR2 SASEGT. Trimming at V came to 5 bases and at J to 8 bases, leaving 18 bases not matched to a gene. CDR3 protein: CASSPNRGPSFSWEKLFF. The CDR3 DNA is TGTGCCAGCAGTCCCAACAGGGGGCCCTCCTTCAGTTGGGAAAAACTGTTTTTT.

This clonotype was observed at least ten times. The V and J genes are TRBV27 and TRBJ2-7, with TRBD1 as a possible D gene (5 bases). CDR3 size: 14 residues. Germline V gives CDR1 MNHEY, CDR2 SMNVEV (reference sequence). V dropped 5 bases and J dropped 6 bases, with 17 bases sitting between them. The CDR3 is CASSLIVDSLEQYF. The CDR3 coding sequence is TGTGCCAGCAGTCTGATCGTCGACAGCCTCGAGCAGTACTTC.

About this clonotype: It may be a read error: a sequence one base away is much more abundant. The chain has TRBV2 and TRBJ1-5; D might be TRBD2 (7 bases). The J call may be faulty, since TRBJ2-3 better matches the DNA end. This CDR3 comprises 16 residues. Germline CDR1 is SNHLY and CDR2 is FYNNEI. The CDR3 protein is CASRGGGPYSNQPQYF. CDR3 DNA sequence: TGTGCCAGCAGAGGCGGGGGCCCTTATAGCAATCAGCCCCAGTATTTT.

The V and J genes are TRBV5-4 and TRBJ2-1; 13 nucleotides line up with TRBD2. Germline V gene data show CDR1 as SGHNT and CDR2 as YYREEE (reference sequence). J gave up 4 bases and V 5 bases, and 6 bases lay outside the gene matches. CDR3 length: 16 amino acids. The CDR3: CASSRGTSGAYNEQFF. For the CDR3, the DNA is TGTGCCAGCAGTCGAGGGACTAGCGGGGCATACAATGAGCAGTTCTTC.

This clonotype was detected ten times or more. The CDR3 sequence is CASRDGAGNTGELFF. CDR3 nucleotides: TGTGCCAGCAGGGACGGGGCGGGGAACACCGGGGAGCTGTTTTTT. The chain employs TRBV6-1 and TRBJ2-2, with D possibly called TRBD1 or TRBD2 (5 bases each). Trimming shortened V by 6 bases and J by 1 base, and 12 bases separated the two germline ends. The length of the CDR3 is 15 residues. The germline V gene has CDR1 MNHNS and CDR2 SASEGT.

At least ten counts were recorded for this clonotype. The CDR3 loop is CAISEAGTPNTQYF. DNA for the CDR3: TGTGCCATCAGTGAAGCCGGGACTCCCAATACGCAGTATTTT. The chain uses TRBV10-3 and TRBJ2-3; tentatively, D is TRBD2 (6 bases). The V end was cut by 3 bases, the J end by 7 bases, with 14 bases between. Looked up from germline, CDR1 is ENHRY and CDR2 is SYGVKD. The CDR3 is 14 residues long.

This clonotype appeared many times. CDR3 region: CASGMPGGYTEAFF. CDR3 in DNA: TGTGCCAGCGGCATGCCCGGGGGGTACACTGAAGCTTTCTTT. The chain employs TRBV28 and TRBJ1-1, with a weak D call TRBD1 (5 bases). The CDR3 runs to 14 residues. Trimming shortened V by 8 bases and J by 3 bases, and 16 bases separated the two germline ends. Germline CDR1 MDHEN, CDR2 SYDVKM.

This clonotype came up many times. The J gene is TRBJ1-2, the V gene TRBV9, with 8 nucleotides matching TRBD1. Trimming removed 4 bases from V and 5 bases from J; junction bases left unmatched: 4. Germline V CDR1 and CDR2: SGDLS, YYNGEE. CDR3 length equals 13 residues. The CDR3 here is CASSRTGWYGYTF. In DNA, the CDR3 is TGTGCCAGCAGCCGGACAGGGTGGTATGGCTACACCTTC.

This clonotype was seen at least ten times. V is TRBV7-2 and J is TRBJ2-3, with D uncertain. V dropped 1 base and J dropped 5 bases, with 10 bases sitting between them. Germline V lookup: CDR1 SGHTA, CDR2 FQGNSA. The CDR3 is 14 amino acids. As DNA, the CDR3 is TGTGCCAGCAGCTTAGGTGGAACGGTAGATACGCAGTATTTT. Its translation: CASSLGGTVDTQYF.

This chain connects TRBV20-1 to TRBJ2-7; tentatively, D is TRBD1 (6 bases). The CDR3 length is 13 residues. Germline CDR1 is DFQATT and CDR2 is SNEGSKA (reference sequence). The V end lost 4 bases, the J end lost 3 bases, and 13 bases lay between the germline ends. The CDR3 reads CSAIDRMGYEQYF. CDR3 nucleotides: TGCAGTGCTATAGACAGGATGGGCTACGAGCAGTACTTC.

This clonotype occurred many times. The V call is TRBV20-1, the J call TRBJ1-3, with D maybe TRBD1 (5 bases). CDR3 length equals 14 residues. The V gene lost 5 bases and the J gene lost 1 base, with 12 bases spanning the gap. Germline CDR1 and CDR2: DFQATT and SNEGSKA (reference sequence). CDR3 nucleotide sequence: TGCAGTGCTTCCCTGGAGGGGTCTGGAAACACCATATATTTT. This codes for CSASLEGSGNTIYF.

The V call is TRBV6-1, the J call TRBJ2-7; D may be TRBD1 (6 bases). Trimming shortened V by 8 bases and J by 11 bases, and 22 bases separated the two germline ends. Germline lookup yields CDR1 MNHNS and CDR2 SASEGT. The CDR3 length is 13 residues. The CDR3 DNA is TGTGCCAGCCGGCCCCACAGGGCGCAAGCTGAGTACTTC. This encodes CASRPHRAQAEYF.

This clonotype came up many times. The DNA of the CDR3 is TGTGCCAGCTCACCCGACACACAAGAGACCCAGTACTTC. Translated, it gives CASSPDTQETQYF. The chain carries TRBV18 and TRBJ2-5; no clear D gene. CDR1 and CDR2 (germline): KGHSH, LQKENI. The CDR3 length is 13 residues. V lost 3 bases and J lost 2, with 7 bases in between.

This clonotype was recorded at least ten times. The genes are TRBV20-1 and TRBJ2-5; D remains unclear. The CDR3 is 15 residues long. The germline V gene encodes CDR1 DFQATT and CDR2 SNEGSKA (reference sequence). The germline V and J ends were trimmed by 0 bases and 5 bases, with 16 bases remaining between them. CDR3 residues: CSARELGSMQETQYF. CDR3 nucleotides: TGCAGTGCTAGAGAACTCGGAAGTATGCAGGAGACCCAGTACTTC.

In its sample, this clonotype was seen a few times. This chain uses TRBV14 with TRBJ2-2; the D is unclear. Trimming took 4 bases from V and 1 from J, leaving 13 bases between them. The CDR3 runs to 16 residues. Germline-derived CDR1 and CDR2 are SGHDN and FVKESK. CDR3 DNA: TGTGCCAGCAGCCGCCGACGGAATCTGAACACCGGGGAGCTGTTTTTT. It translates to CASSRRRNLNTGELFF. Drawing the rest from reference TRBV14 and TRBJ2-2, the complete variable domain is EAGVTQFPSHSVIEKGQTVTLRCDPISGHDNLYWYRRVMGKEIKFLLHFVKESKQDESGMPNNRFLAERTGGTYSTLKVQPAELEDSGVYFCASSRRRNLNTGELFFGEGSRLTVL.

In the case of this clonotype: This likely reflects a read error, since a far larger clone is one base away. The chain couples TRBV7-2 to TRBJ2-4; tentative D call: TRBD2 (5 bases). The CDR3 extends over 13 amino acids. The germline CDR1 and CDR2 sequences are SGHTA and FQGNSA. CDR3: CASSLARKDERFF. CDR3 sequence (DNA): TGTGCCAGCAGCTTGGCCAGGAAGGATGAGCGGTTCTTC.

A remark on this clonotype: Given a much more abundant clone one base away, this may be a read error. The V and J genes are TRBV6-2 or TRBV6-3 and TRBJ1-6; possible D gene TRBD1, 5 bases. There are 17 residues in the CDR3. Germline CDR1 reads MNHEY; CDR2 reads SVGEGT. The CDR3 reads CASSYTGTSSYNSPHHF. DNA of the CDR3: TGTGCCAGCAGTTACACCGGGACCAGCTCCTATAATTCACCCCACCACTTT.

This clonotype showed up many times. The chain joins TRBV3-1 to TRBJ1-2; D gene unclear. V was cut by 6 bases and J by 2 bases, with 13 bases left in between. This CDR3 is built from 14 residues. From germline, CDR1 is LGHDT and CDR2 YNNKEL (reference sequence). CDR3 sequence reads: CASRPALQNYGYTF. CDR3 DNA sequence: TGTGCCAGCAGGCCCGCACTCCAGAACTATGGCTACACCTTC. Variable domain in full (rest from reference TRBV3-1 and TRBJ1-2): DTAVSQTPKYLVTQMGNDKSIKCEQNLGHDTMYWYKQDSKKFLKIMFSYNNKELIINETVPNRFSPKSPDKAHLNLHINSLELGDSAVYFCASRPALQNYGYTFGSGTRLTVV.